This record concerns one T cell receptor (beta chain) sequence. As yet, its antigen is unknown. Separate cDNA molecules each had unique molecular identifiers attached to them. Using its own MiXCR run on the 5' RACE reads, TCRdb lists one record per CDR3 protein. The table shows roughly 52,000 distinct CDR3 sequences, with 8% to 8.5% occurring only once. These data come from a study of early T cells in non-severe SARS-CoV-2 infection. Study context: The authors sequenced bulk RNA from unsorted whole blood, leaving chains unpaired. The study's findings and limits: Reliance on VDJdb matching favored anti-spike CD8 responses; private and CD4 specificities were missed.

The V end was cut by 5 bases, the J end by 11 bases, with 12 bases between. The CDR3 sequence is 10 residues long. The germline gives CDR1 SQVTM, CDR2 ANQGSEA. The chain carries TRBV29-1 and TRBJ1-1; possibly TRBD1 for D (6 bases). The receptor was derived from an adult who was a healthcare worker with PCR-confirmed SARS-CoV-2 infection or an uninfected control (not recorded which). Sequencing input: whole blood. This chain's CDR3 is CSVQQGMAFF. The DNA of the CDR3 is TGCAGCGTTCAACAGGGAATGGCTTTCTTT.